This entry features one T cell receptor beta chain sequence. Antigen specificity is unknown. This entry is derived from a study of OX40 agonist ivuxolimab in advanced cancers. Study overall: With a range of roughly 20 to 90, age averaged about 59 years, and around 83% were male. Partial responses, seen in three patients, involved one hepatocellular carcinoma and two cutaneous melanomas.

The V end lost 0 bases, the J end lost 5 bases, and 15 bases lay between the germline ends. Germline-derived CDR1 and CDR2 are SGHNT and YYREEE (reference sequence). There are 15 residues in the CDR3. Study-wide results and caveats: The antigen specificity of the peripheral T cells (those that were expanded) was not determined.

With baseline, cycle 4 day 1, and cycle 7 day 1 as timepoints, blood was sampled. Clones were sequenced by immunoSEQ multiplex PCR, and TCRdb holds only the in-frame ones, with some missing. The data show tens of thousands of clones, 70% to 90% seen once. The sequences come from CD4+ or CD8+ T cells sorted from blood, collected in a trial of the OX40 agonist ivuxolimab. The J gene is TRBJ2-7, the V gene TRBV5-4; TRBD1 or TRBD2 may be the D gene (5 bases each). The origin of this receptor is an adult with an advanced solid tumor such as melanoma, head and neck, liver or kidney cancer. The CDR3 bases are TGTGCCAGCAGCTTGGCGGGACGGGCCTTGCACGAGCAGTACTTC. Translating gives CASSLAGRALHEQYF.